These 12 T cell receptor beta chains share one sample of origin, sequenced in a study of T cell clonality in common variable immunodeficiency. The table came from immunoSEQ multiplex PCR; TCRdb's copy has only in-frame clones and leaves some out. The data show about 42,000 clones, with none appearing a single time. The sequenced sample consisted of peripheral blood mononuclear cells. The receptors come from a person aged 18-69 years in good health.

This clone was seen many times. The CDR3 end falls 3 residues outside the read, so it is completed with the germline J gene. The chain employs TRBV2 and TRBJ2-2; the match to TRBD1 covers 7 bases. This CDR3 has 14 residues. Per germline, CDR1 SNHLY and CDR2 FYNNEI. V lost 7 bases and J lost 4; bases outside the gene matches: 6. CDR3: CASIPTGVTGELFF. The CDR3 bases that were read are TGTGCCAGCATCCCTACAGGGGTCACCGGGGAG.

This clone was seen more than once but under ten times. The read comes to an end 3 residues before the CDR3 does, leaving the germline J gene to fill in the end. The chain combines TRBV2 with TRBJ1-2; 8 bases are a match to TRBD1. Germline lookup yields CDR1 SNHLY and CDR2 FYNNEI. The CDR3 extends over 18 amino acids. The CDR3 loop is CASSEARPGGPVRRGYTF. Partial CDR3 DNA: TGTGCCAGCAGTGAAGCCAGACCAGGGGGCCCCGTCAGGAGAGGC.

This clone was seen at least ten times. The read comes to an end 3 residues before the CDR3 does, leaving the germline J gene to fill in the end. This chain joins TRBV5-5 and TRBJ2-1; 9 bases match TRBD2. Unmatched junction bases numbered 4, after V lost 1 base and J lost 5 bases. The CDR3 runs 15 residues. Germline CDR1 and CDR2: SGHKS and YYEKEE (reference sequence). Partial CDR3 DNA: TGTGCCAGCAGCTTGACCCCTAGCGGGAACAATGAG. As protein: CASSLTPSGNNE. The whole CDR3 is CASSLTPSGNNEQFF.

This clone has only a few counts. Read sequence stops 3 residues before the CDR3 end, and the germline J gene provides the missing end. V usage is TRBV18 and J usage is TRBJ2-6; perhaps TRBD1 as D (5 bases). This CDR3 region has 17 residues. V lost 2 bases, J lost 4 bases, and 15 bases lay in between. The germline V gene encodes CDR1 KGHSH and CDR2 LQKENI. The CDR3 DNA, read in part, is TGTGCCAGCTCACCAGCCTTCTCCAGGGCAGGGGCCAACGTC. It yields the protein CASSPAFSRAGANV. The full CDR3 reads CASSPAFSRAGANVLTF.

There are many counts of this clone. With the read ending 3 residues before the CDR3 end, the germline J gene is used to fill in that end. V usage is TRBV2 and J usage is TRBJ1-1; D not certain. CDR3 length: 18 amino acids. CDR1 is SNHLY and CDR2 is FYNNEI in the germline V gene. V shed 4 bases and J shed 3 bases, with 24 bases lying between them. CDR3 bases read: TGTGCCAGCAGTGTAAGCAGGTCGAGGGCGGGAGAGTACACTGAA. Its protein is CASSVSRSRAGEYTE. In full, the CDR3 is CASSVSRSRAGEYTEAFF.

In this sample, this clone turned up many times. The CDR3 spells CASSPWGQNTGELFF. The CDR3 DNA, read in part, is TGTGCCAGCAGCCCGTGGGGCCAGAACACCGGGGAG. The chain couples TRBV7-9 to TRBJ2-2, with D perhaps TRBD1 (5 bases). The read comes to an end 3 residues before the CDR3 does, leaving the germline J gene to fill in the end. CDR1 and CDR2 from the germline V gene are SEHNR and FQNEAQ (reference sequence). CDR3 length: 15 amino acids. V lost 5 bases to trimming and J lost 1 base, with 11 bases between them. Full variable domain (rest looked up from reference TRBV7-9 and TRBJ2-2): DTGVSQNPRHKITKRGQNVTFRCDPISEHNRLYWYRQTLGQGPEFLTYFQNEAQLEKSRLLSDRFSAERPKGSFSTLEIQRTEQGDSAMYLCASSPWGQNTGELFFGEGSRLTVL.

Worth noting for this clone: The DNA ends 3 residues before the CDR3 does, and the rest of the CDR3 is filled in from the germline J gene. V usage is TRBV20-1 and J usage is TRBJ1-5, with D maybe TRBD1 (5 bases). The CDR3 sequence is 12 residues long. CDR1 is DFQATT, CDR2 SNEGSKA, per germline (reference sequence). The V and J ends lost 3 bases and 7 bases respectively, with 10 bases between them. The CDR3 region is CSASGGSQPQHF. Partial CDR3 DNA: TGCAGTGCTAGTGGGGGGTCGCAGCCC.

This clone was observed many times. The DNA ends 3 residues before the CDR3 does, and the rest of the CDR3 is filled in from the germline J gene. The chain combines TRBV13 with TRBJ2-7; D uncertain. V was shortened by 4 bases and J by 0 bases, with 19 bases between the two germline ends. Germline CDR1 and CDR2: PRHDT and FYEKMQ (reference sequence). This CDR3 has 17 amino acids. CDR3 sequence reads: CASSYMNPDTFSYEQYF. The part of the CDR3 DNA that was read is TGTGCCAGCAGCTACATGAACCCTGACACCTTCTCCTACGAG.

This clone occurred many times. The read halts 3 residues ahead of the CDR3 end, with the missing end drawn from the germline J gene. The chain combines TRBV14 with TRBJ1-2, with 9 bases that match TRBD1. The CDR3 has 14 residues. V was pared by 1 base and J by 4 bases, with 1 base of the junction left unmatched. Germline V CDR1 and CDR2: SGHDN, FVKESK. The CDR3 region is CASSQGTGVYGYTF. The sequenced part of the CDR3 DNA is TGTGCCAGCAGCCAAGGGACAGGGGTCTATGGC.

In its sample, this clone was seen a few times. The read ends 3 residues shy of where the CDR3 ends; the end is completed using the germline J gene. V usage is TRBV5-6 and J usage is TRBJ1-2; unclear D gene. The CDR3 is made up of 14 amino acids. The germline CDR1 and CDR2 sequences are SGHDT and YYEEEE. The CDR3 here is CASSLGTDSYDYTF. The CDR3 bases that were read are TGTGCCAGCAGCTTGGGTACAGATTCCTACGAC.

This clone was counted many times. The sequence runs out 3 residues before the end of the CDR3; the remainder is reconstructed from the germline J gene. The V gene is TRBV11-3, the J gene TRBJ2-3, with 10 bases that match TRBD1. The CDR3 runs 14 residues. With V trimmed by 4 bases and J by 5 bases, 3 bases remained unmatched. Germline V gene data show CDR1 as SGHNT and CDR2 as YENEEA. Partial CDR3 DNA: TGTGCCAGCAGCTCCAGGGACAGGGGAGATACG. It translates to CASSSRDRGDT. In full, the CDR3 is CASSSRDRGDTQYF.

At least ten counts were recorded for this clone. The CDR3 is cut off 3 residues early in the read; its end comes from the germline J gene. The chain is built from TRBV10-1 and TRBJ1-4; 8 bases fit TRBD1. Germline loops: CDR1 WNHNN, CDR2 SYGVQD (reference sequence). The CDR3 totals 14 residues. V lost 5 bases and J lost 6; bases outside the gene matches: 5. The DNA read from the CDR3 is TGCGCCAGCAGTCCGGACAGGGCGGATGAAAAA. Translating gives CASSPDRADEK. The complete CDR3 sequence is CASSPDRADEKLFF.